These 12 T cell receptor beta chains were all obtained from the same sample, sequenced in a study of T cells in Graves' hyperthyroidism and ophthalmopathy. The source material, RNA transcripts, was used to amplify TCR beta CDR3 regions. TCR CDR3 underwent first-round RT-PCR with the HTBI primer set. Each CDR3 protein gets one entry after TCRdb re-called the multiplex PCR reads with MiXCR. This sample carries hundreds of thousands of distinct CDR3 sequences, around 19% of them seen once, and the ten largest clones take under 45%. Sequencing was carried out using blood. The receptors stem from a man in his fifties with Graves' ophthalmopathy.

This clonotype was found many times. The rearrangement links TRBV2 to TRBJ1-1; 7 nucleotides match TRBD1. Germline CDR1 reads SNHLY; CDR2 reads FYNNEI. The CDR3 consists of 13 residues. J lost 1 base, V lost 10 bases, and 6 bases had no gene match. The CDR3 DNA is TGTGCCAACCACAGGGGAACGAACACTGAAGCTTTCTTT. Encoded protein: CANHRGTNTEAFF.

This clonotype occurred many times. The CDR3 is CASSEALTGVGYTF. In DNA form, the CDR3 reads TGTGCCAGCAGTGAAGCCTTGACAGGGGTAGGCTACACCTTC. The chain joins TRBV2 to TRBJ1-2; 8 bases line up with TRBD1. V lost 0 bases, J lost 8 bases, and 5 bases stayed unmatched. This CDR3 has 14 residues. CDR1 is SNHLY and CDR2 is FYNNEI in the germline V gene.

This clonotype was detected ten times or more. This sequence joins TRBV27 and TRBJ2-1, with D uncertain. Trimming stripped 5 bases from V and 4 bases from J, with 9 bases between. This CDR3 has 13 amino acids. CDR1 is MNHEY, CDR2 SMNVEV, per germline (reference sequence). The CDR3 bases are TGTGCCAGCAGTGATGACTGGTACAATGAGCAGTTCTTC. It yields the protein CASSDDWYNEQFF.

The genes are TRBV7-9 and TRBJ1-5, with unresolved D. V dropped 5 bases and J dropped 4 bases, with 15 bases sitting between them. CDR1 is SEHNR, CDR2 FQNEAQ, per germline (reference sequence). The CDR3 covers 15 residues. CDR3 in DNA: TGTGCCAGCAGCCCGACGGGGTCTGATAATCAGCCCCAGCATTTT. This encodes CASSPTGSDNQPQHF. Together with reference TRBV7-9 and TRBJ1-5, the CDR3 gives the full variable domain: DTGVSQNPRHKITKRGQNVTFRCDPISEHNRLYWYRQTLGQGPEFLTYFQNEAQLEKSRLLSDRFSAERPKGSFSTLEIQRTEQGDSAMYLCASSPTGSDNQPQHFGDGTRLSIL.

This clonotype was detected many times. J is TRBJ2-7 and V is TRBV9, with TRBD1 identical over 10 bases. The CDR3 sequence is 14 residues long. Per germline, CDR1 SGDLS and CDR2 YYNGEE. With V trimmed by 0 bases and J by 7 bases, 4 bases remained unmatched. The DNA of the CDR3 is TGTGCCAGCAGCGTAGGACAGGGGGCGGGGGAGCAGTACTTC. Translated, it gives CASSVGQGAGEQYF.

This clonotype has only a few counts. The chain employs TRBV24-1 and TRBJ1-1, with no clear D. The germline V and J ends were trimmed by 4 bases and 3 bases, with 17 bases remaining between them. Germline V gives CDR1 KGHDR, CDR2 SFDVKD. CDR3 length equals 16 residues. CDR3 region: CATSDRSRTGDTEAFF. The DNA for the CDR3 is TGTGCCACCAGTGACCGTTCACGAACGGGTGACACTGAAGCTTTCTTT.

This clonotype has at least ten counts. The gene calls are TRBV28 and TRBJ1-2; D gene unclear. V dropped 3 bases and J dropped 5 bases, with 16 bases sitting between them. The germline V gene encodes CDR1 MDHEN and CDR2 SYDVKM. CDR3 length: 15 amino acids. This chain's CDR3 is CASSFIFGETYGYTF. The CDR3, as DNA: TGTGCCAGCAGTTTTATCTTCGGGGAAACTTATGGCTACACCTTC.

This clonotype was seen only a few times. The V call is TRBV13, the J call TRBJ1-2, with D perhaps matching TRBD1 (5 bases). The CDR3 runs 14 residues. Trimming pared 5 bases from V and 5 bases from J, leaving 15 bases between. The germline gives CDR1 PRHDT, CDR2 FYEKMQ (reference sequence). The CDR3 DNA reads TGTGCCAGCAGCCCCCTGGGACCGAAGTATGGCTACACCTTC. Protein sequence: CASSPLGPKYGYTF.

The chain carries TRBV12-3 or TRBV12-4 and TRBJ2-7; D is ambiguous. The ends were cut back, 3 bases at V and 2 bases at J, with 5 bases in the middle. The CDR3 contains 12 residues. CDR3 amino acids: CASSFWAYEQYF. The CDR3 coding sequence is TGTGCCAGCAGTTTCTGGGCCTACGAGCAGTACTTC.

The J gene is TRBJ2-7, the V gene TRBV4-2; D gene ambiguous. V was pared by 1 base and J by 3 bases, with 16 bases between. The germline gives CDR1 LGHNA, CDR2 YNFKEQ. CDR3 length: 16 amino acids. The CDR3 bases are TGTGCCAGCAGCCAAGTAGGAGCCACTGGGGTCTACGAGCAGTACTTC. Translating it yields CASSQVGATGVYEQYF.

This clonotype was observed many times. The chain joins TRBV7-2 to TRBJ2-7; the match to TRBD2 covers 14 bases. The germline CDR1 and CDR2 sequences are SGHTA and FQGNSA. V gave up 2 bases and J gave up 6 bases; unmatched junction bases: 9. The CDR3 length is 17 residues. CDR3 sequence reads: CASSLIPTSGREGEQYF. For the CDR3, the DNA is TGTGCCAGCAGCTTAATCCCGACTAGCGGGAGGGAGGGCGAGCAGTACTTC. Full variable domain (missing parts from reference TRBV7-2 and TRBJ2-7): GAGVSQSPSNKVTEKGKDVELRCDPISGHTALYWYRQSLGQGLEFLIYFQGNSAPDKSGLPSDRFSAERTGGSVSTLTIQRTQQEDSAVYLCASSLIPTSGREGEQYFGPGTRLTVT.

The gene calls are TRBV7-9 and TRBJ1-5; TRBD1 matches 8 bases. The CDR3 extends over 16 amino acids. Trimming cost V 2 bases and J 2 bases; bases outside gene matches: 5. Germline V lookup: CDR1 SEHNR, CDR2 FQNEAQ (reference sequence). The CDR3 spells CASSLIQGGGNQPQHF. The CDR3 bases are TGTGCCAGCAGCTTAATACAGGGGGGGGGCAATCAGCCCCAGCATTTT.